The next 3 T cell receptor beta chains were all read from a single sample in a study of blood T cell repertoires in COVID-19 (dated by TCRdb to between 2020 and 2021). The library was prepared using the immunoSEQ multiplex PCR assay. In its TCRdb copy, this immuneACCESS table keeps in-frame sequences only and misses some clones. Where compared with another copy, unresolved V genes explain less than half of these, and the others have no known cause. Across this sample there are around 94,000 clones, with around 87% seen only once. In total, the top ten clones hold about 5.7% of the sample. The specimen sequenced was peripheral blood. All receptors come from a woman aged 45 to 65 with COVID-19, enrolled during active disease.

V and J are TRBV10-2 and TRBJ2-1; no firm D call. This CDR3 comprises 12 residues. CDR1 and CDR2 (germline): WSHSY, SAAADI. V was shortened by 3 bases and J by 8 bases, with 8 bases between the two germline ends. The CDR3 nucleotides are TGCGCCAGCAGTGAACCAGTCGATGAGCAGTTCTTC. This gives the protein CASSEPVDEQFF.

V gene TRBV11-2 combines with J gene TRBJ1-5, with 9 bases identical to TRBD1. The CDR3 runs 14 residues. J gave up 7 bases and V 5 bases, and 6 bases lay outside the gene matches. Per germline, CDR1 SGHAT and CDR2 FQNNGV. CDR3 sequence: CASSPGQGSQPQHF. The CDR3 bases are TGTGCCAGCAGCCCGGGACAGGGTAGCCAGCCCCAGCATTTT.

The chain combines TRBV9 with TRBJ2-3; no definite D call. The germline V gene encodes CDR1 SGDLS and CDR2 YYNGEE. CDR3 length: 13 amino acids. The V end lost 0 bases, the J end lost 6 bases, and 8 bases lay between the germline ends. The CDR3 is CASSVAVSDTQYF. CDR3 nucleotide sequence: TGTGCCAGCAGCGTAGCTGTGTCGGATACGCAGTATTTT.